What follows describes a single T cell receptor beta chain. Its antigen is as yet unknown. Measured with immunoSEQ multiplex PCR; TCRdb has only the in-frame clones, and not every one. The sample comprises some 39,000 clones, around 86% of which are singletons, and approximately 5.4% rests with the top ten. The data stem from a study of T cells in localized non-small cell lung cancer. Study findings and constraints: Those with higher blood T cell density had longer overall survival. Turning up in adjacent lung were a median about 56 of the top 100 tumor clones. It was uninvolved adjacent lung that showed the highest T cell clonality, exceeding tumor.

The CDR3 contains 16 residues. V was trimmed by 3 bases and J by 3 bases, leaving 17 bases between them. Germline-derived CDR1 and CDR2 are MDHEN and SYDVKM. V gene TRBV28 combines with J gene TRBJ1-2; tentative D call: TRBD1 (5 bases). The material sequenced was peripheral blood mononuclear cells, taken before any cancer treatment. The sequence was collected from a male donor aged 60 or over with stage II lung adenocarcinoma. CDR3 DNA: TGTGCCAGCAGTTTTAGTGGGGCGCGTGGCCACTATGGCTACACCTTC. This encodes CASSFSGARGHYGYTF.